This entry lists 20 T cell receptor beta chains sequenced from one sample in a study of T cell repertoires in cytomegalovirus infection. One entry per CDR3 protein, called by TCRdb with MiXCR from the reads. The sample carries around 450,000 distinct CDR3 sequences, about 11% recorded once. Sequencing input: PBMCs. These receptors were obtained from a human donor in good health (CMV status not recorded). Some clones in this sample may be carry-over from other donors' samples.

CDR3 DNA sequence: TGTGCCAGCAGCGTAGCTGGGAGCGGACTAGCGGGGGCCTACACAGATACGCAGTATTTT. Protein sequence: CASSVAGSGLAGAYTDTQYF. V usage is TRBV9 and J usage is TRBJ2-3; 13 bases fit TRBD2. The germline gives CDR1 SGDLS, CDR2 YYNGEE. This CDR3 spans 20 amino acids. Trimming took 0 bases from V and 2 from J; bases not matched to a gene: 12.

This clonotype occurred many times. This sequence joins TRBV7-8 and TRBJ1-6, with 9 bases matching TRBD1. The trim removed 5 bases at V and 7 bases at J, leaving 9 bases unmatched. Germline V gives CDR1 SGHVS, CDR2 FQNEAQ. CDR3 length equals 16 residues. CDR3 in amino acids: CASSPWTGTGNSPLHF. Written as DNA, the CDR3 is TGTGCCAGCAGCCCCTGGACCGGGACAGGGAATTCACCCCTCCACTTT.

Comments on this clonotype: A much larger clone differs from this one at a single base, so this may be a read error. V usage is TRBV20-1 and J usage is TRBJ2-6; tentatively, D is TRBD1 or TRBD2 (5 bases each). The CDR3 totals 15 residues. V was clipped by 8 bases and J by 4 bases, with 18 bases between them. Germline loops: CDR1 DFQATT, CDR2 SNEGSKA (reference sequence). CDR3 region: CSTTGPRAGANVLTF. CDR3 nucleotide sequence: TGCAGTACCACGGGACCACGGGCGGGGGCCAACGTCCTGACTTTC.

The table lists this clonotype with many counts. The rearrangement joins TRBV7-3 to TRBJ2-3; TRBD2 matches at 9 bases. The J segment lost 5 bases and the V segment lost 1 base, leaving 4 bases of the junction unmatched. Germline V CDR1 and CDR2: SGHTA, FQGTGA. This CDR3 contains 15 residues. The CDR3 bases are TGTGCCAGCAGCTTAATAGCGGGAGCGGGAGATACGCAGTATTTT. It codes for CASSLIAGAGDTQYF.

This clonotype was recorded at least ten times. The V call is TRBV6-1, the J call TRBJ2-2, with D possibly being TRBD1 or TRBD2 (6 bases each). The V gene's germline CDR1 is MNHNS and CDR2 SASEGT. V shed 2 bases and J shed 7 bases, with 14 bases lying between them. The CDR3 has 15 residues. CDR3 sequence reads: CASSEIPGAHGELFF. Here the CDR3 DNA reads TGTGCCAGCAGTGAAATTCCGGGGGCGCACGGGGAGCTGTTTTTT.

This clonotype is a singleton in its sample. This chain joins TRBV12-5 and TRBJ1-1; TRBD1 is a possible D gene (5 bases). This CDR3 is built from 14 residues. V shed 6 bases and J shed 0 bases, with 11 bases lying between them. The germline gives CDR1 LGHNT, CDR2 FRNRAP. CDR3 bases: TGTGCTAGTGGACCGGGGGGAATGAACACTGAAGCTTTCTTT. Its translation: CASGPGGMNTEAFF.

The CDR3 reads CASSAPGGDEQFF. CDR3 DNA: TGTGCCAGCAGTGCCCCGGGAGGGGATGAGCAGTTCTTC. The V call is TRBV6-1, the J call TRBJ2-1; 8 nucleotides agree with TRBD2. The germline V gene encodes CDR1 MNHNS and CDR2 SASEGT. CDR3 length equals 13 residues. Trimming took 4 bases from V and 8 from J; bases not matched to a gene: 4.

The rearrangement links TRBV28 to TRBJ2-1; 11 positions match TRBD2. The CDR3 sequence is 18 residues long. From germline, CDR1 is MDHEN and CDR2 SYDVKM. With 5 bases clipped from V and 2 bases from J, the junction kept 11 bases outside the gene matches. The CDR3 bases are TGTGCCAGCAGTCTCCCCCCCCTAGCGGGAGGCACCTACAATGAGCAGTTCTTC. Translated, it gives CASSLPPLAGGTYNEQFF.

There are a few counts of this clonotype. This chain joins TRBV19 and TRBJ2-1; TRBD2 agrees at 7 bases. Germline values: CDR1 LNHDA, CDR2 SQIVND (reference sequence). The ends lost 5 bases at V and 2 bases at J; junction bases unmatched: 9. The CDR3 extends over 16 amino acids. The CDR3 DNA reads as TGTGCCAGTAGTCCCGTGGCGGGAGACCCCTACAATGAGCAGTTCTTC. This encodes CASSPVAGDPYNEQFF. The whole variable domain, filled in from reference TRBV19 and TRBJ2-1, reads DGGITQSPKYLFRKEGQNVTLSCEQNLNHDAMYWYRQDPGQGLRLIYYSQIVNDFQKGDIAEGYSVSREKKESFPLTVTSAQKNPTAFYLCASSPVAGDPYNEQFFGPGTRLTVL.

This clonotype was observed a handful of times. V and J are TRBV19 and TRBJ1-4; D is ambiguous. CDR1 is LNHDA, CDR2 SQIVND, per germline (reference sequence). The CDR3 consists of 13 residues. The V end was cut by 5 bases, the J end by 8 bases, with 12 bases between. CDR3 amino acids: CASSRAVREKLFF. As DNA, the CDR3 is TGTGCCAGTAGTCGGGCTGTCCGGGAAAAACTGTTTTTT.

This clonotype came up many times. V gene TRBV7-9 combines with J gene TRBJ2-7, with TRBD1 as a possible D gene (6 bases). V lost 3 bases and J 0 bases, leaving 9 bases between the germline ends. CDR3 length: 14 amino acids. CDR1 is SEHNR, CDR2 FQNEAQ, per germline (reference sequence). For the CDR3, the DNA is TGTGCCAGCAGCTTCCGGGACACCTCCTACGAGCAGTACTTC. Translation gives CASSFRDTSYEQYF.

In its sample, this clonotype was seen a few times. The CDR3 DNA reads as TGCAGTGCCCCAGGACTAGCGGGAGACACAGATACGCAGTATTTT. Amino acid sequence: CSAPGLAGDTDTQYF. The rearrangement joins TRBV20-1 to TRBJ2-3; 13 nucleotides agree with TRBD2. The CDR3 spans 15 residues. Germline CDR1 DFQATT, CDR2 SNEGSKA (reference sequence). With V trimmed by 6 bases and J by 2 bases, 5 bases remained unmatched.

The chain has TRBV18 and TRBJ1-1; D gene uncertain. CDR3 length equals 13 residues. The germline V and J ends were trimmed by 8 bases and 1 base, with 11 bases remaining between them. CDR1 KGHSH and CDR2 LQKENI come from the germline V gene. For the CDR3, the DNA is TGTGCCAGCGTTAGGACGGAGAACACTGAAGCTTTCTTT. This translates into CASVRTENTEAFF.

Ten or more counts support this clonotype. This sequence joins TRBV29-1 and TRBJ1-4; tentative D call: TRBD1 (5 bases). The V gene's germline CDR1 is SQVTM and CDR2 ANQGSEA. The CDR3 sequence is 13 residues long. V gave up 4 bases and J gave up 7 bases, with 13 bases separating them. CDR3 bases: TGCAGCGTTGCAGGGAGTATCGGTGAAAAACTGTTTTTT. Translating gives CSVAGSIGEKLFF.

Concerning this clonotype itself: The junction and the germline gene differ at one end; a read error may be behind it. J is TRBJ1-1 and V is TRBV11-2; the match to TRBD1 covers 8 bases. The CDR3 consists of 15 residues. In germline, CDR1 is SGHAT, CDR2 FQNNGV. This CDR3 reads CASSLEAGGNTKAFF. As DNA, the CDR3 is TGTGCCAGCAGCTTAGAGGCAGGGGGCAACACTAAAGCTTTCTTT.

This clonotype was found many times. J is TRBJ2-1 and V is TRBV5-1; a possible D gene is TRBD2 (5 bases). Trimming took off 7 bases at V and 1 base at J, with 9 bases between the two ends. There are 13 residues in the CDR3. Per germline, CDR1 SGHRS and CDR2 YFSETQ. As DNA, the CDR3 is TGCGCCAGCCACCCGGGGTCCTACAATGAGCAGTTCTTC. This codes for CASHPGSYNEQFF. The variable domain in full, with the rest retrieved from reference TRBV5-1 and TRBJ2-1, is KAGVTQTPRYLIKTRGQQVTLSCSPISGHRSVSWYQQTPGQGLQFLFEYFSETQRNKGNFPGRFSGRQFSNSRSEMNVSTLELGDSALYLCASHPGSYNEQFFGPGTRLTVL.

V gene TRBV10-3 combines with J gene TRBJ1-2; maybe TRBD1 (6 bases). The V end lost 6 bases, the J end lost 3 bases, and 23 bases lay between the germline ends. Germline V CDR1 and CDR2: ENHRY, SYGVKD. The CDR3 runs to 17 residues. The CDR3 loop is CAIRMGGPASPDYGYTF. CDR3 in DNA: TGTGCCATCAGGATGGGGGGGCCTGCTTCTCCGGACTATGGCTACACCTTC.

This clonotype occurred many times. This chain connects TRBV5-1 to TRBJ1-4; D is ambiguous. Germline CDR1 reads SGHRS; CDR2 reads YFSETQ. The CDR3 spans 15 residues. V was pared by 2 bases and J by 5 bases, with 13 bases between. CDR3 DNA: TGCGCCAGCAGCTTTTTGGCAGCGCCCAATGAAAAACTGTTTTTT. It translates to CASSFLAAPNEKLFF.

V gene TRBV19 combines with J gene TRBJ1-4; TRBD1 might be the D (6 bases). CDR3 size: 17 residues. Germline V lookup: CDR1 LNHDA, CDR2 SQIVND (reference sequence). The ends were cut back, 4 bases at V and 0 bases at J, with 15 bases in the middle. For the CDR3, the DNA is TGTGCCAGTAGTACCACAGGGATCACCGCAACTAATGAAAAACTGTTTTTT. It specifies CASSTTGITATNEKLFF. Full variable domain (missing parts from reference TRBV19 and TRBJ1-4): DGGITQSPKYLFRKEGQNVTLSCEQNLNHDAMYWYRQDPGQGLRLIYYSQIVNDFQKGDIAEGYSVSREKKESFPLTVTSAQKNPTAFYLCASSTTGITATNEKLFFGSGTQLSVL.

This clonotype appeared many times. V is TRBV19 and J is TRBJ2-1; 11 nucleotides line up with TRBD2. The germline CDR1 and CDR2 sequences are LNHDA and SQIVND (reference sequence). V dropped 3 bases and J dropped 3; count of bases not matched to a gene: 4. The CDR3 runs to 16 residues. DNA for the CDR3: TGTGCCAGTAGTATGAAGGGACTAGCGGTCTACAATGAGCAGTTCTTC. Protein product: CASSMKGLAVYNEQFF.